This T cell receptor beta chain was captured in a study of blood T cell repertoires in COVID-19. Across the study: Some COVID-19 samples were acute and others convalescent; all came from the United States, Italy and Spain. PBMCs, B-cell-depleted T cells, or T cells were the source of the cDNA or gDNA that made up the material.

Per the original methods: Estimation of nucleated cell counts relied on the amplification of reference gene primers. Data came from immunoSEQ multiplex PCR; TCRdb stores just in-frame clones and leaves some out. D and trimming were read from the DNA, whereas the V and J calls and clone size are those reported in that table. Among around 180,000 clones, around 67% were seen once, and the ten largest hold around 3%. The specimen sequenced was peripheral blood. The TCR sequence derives from a woman over 75 with acute or convalescent COVID-19.

The CDR3 protein is CASSIQGAGYEQYF. The CDR3 DNA sequence: TGTGCCAGCAGCATCCAGGGGGCAGGTTACGAGCAGTACTTC. The V gene is TRBV5-4, the J gene TRBJ2-7; 8 bases line up with TRBD1. CDR3 length: 14 amino acids. With 4 bases clipped from V and 4 bases from J, the junction kept 7 bases outside the gene matches. The germline V gene encodes CDR1 SGHNT and CDR2 YYREEE (reference sequence).